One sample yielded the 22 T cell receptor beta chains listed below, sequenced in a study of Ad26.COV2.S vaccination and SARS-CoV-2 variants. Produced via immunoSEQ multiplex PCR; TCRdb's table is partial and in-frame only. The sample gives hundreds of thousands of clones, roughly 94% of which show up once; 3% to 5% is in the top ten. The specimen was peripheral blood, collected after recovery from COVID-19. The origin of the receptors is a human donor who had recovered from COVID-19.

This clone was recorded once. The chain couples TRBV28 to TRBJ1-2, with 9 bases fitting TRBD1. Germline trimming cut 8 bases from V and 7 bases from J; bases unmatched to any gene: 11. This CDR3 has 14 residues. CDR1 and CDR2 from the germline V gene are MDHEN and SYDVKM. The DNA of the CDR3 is TGTGCCAGCCTCTTTCGGGGACAGGGTCCTGGCTACACCTTC. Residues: CASLFRGQGPGYTF.

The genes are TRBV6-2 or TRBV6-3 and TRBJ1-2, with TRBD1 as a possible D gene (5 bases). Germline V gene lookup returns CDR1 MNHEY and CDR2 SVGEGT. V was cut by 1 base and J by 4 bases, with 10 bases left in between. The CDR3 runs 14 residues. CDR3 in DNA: TGTGCCAGCAGTTACTACGGGGACGGCTATGGCTACACCTTC. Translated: CASSYYGDGYGYTF.

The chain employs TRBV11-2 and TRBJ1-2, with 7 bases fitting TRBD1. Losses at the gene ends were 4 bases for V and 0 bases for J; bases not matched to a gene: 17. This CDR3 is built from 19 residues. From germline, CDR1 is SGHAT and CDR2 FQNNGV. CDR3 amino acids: CASSWIVRDSATANYGYTF. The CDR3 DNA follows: TGTGCCAGCAGCTGGATAGTACGGGACAGCGCTACTGCTAACTATGGCTACACCTTC.

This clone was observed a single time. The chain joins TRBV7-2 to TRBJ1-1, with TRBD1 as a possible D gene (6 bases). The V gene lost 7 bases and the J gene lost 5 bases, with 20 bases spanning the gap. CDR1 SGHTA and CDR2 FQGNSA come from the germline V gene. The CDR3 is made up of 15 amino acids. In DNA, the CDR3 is TGTGCCAGCATCCAAAAACAGGGTGCCTTTACTGAAGCTTTCTTT. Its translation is CASIQKQGAFTEAFF.

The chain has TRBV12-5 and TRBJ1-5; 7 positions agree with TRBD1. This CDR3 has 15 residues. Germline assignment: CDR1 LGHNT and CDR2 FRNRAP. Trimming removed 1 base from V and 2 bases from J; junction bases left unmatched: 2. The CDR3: CASGLGDRGNQPQHF. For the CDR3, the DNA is TGTGCTAGTGGTTTGGGGGACAGAGGCAATCAGCCCCAGCATTTT.

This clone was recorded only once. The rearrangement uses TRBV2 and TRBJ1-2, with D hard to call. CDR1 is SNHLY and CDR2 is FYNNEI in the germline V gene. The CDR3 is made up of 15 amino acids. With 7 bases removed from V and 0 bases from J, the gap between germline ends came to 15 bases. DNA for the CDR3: TGTGCCAGCAAGGGCATTCCGGAGCCTAACTATGGCTACACCTTC. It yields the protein CASKGIPEPNYGYTF.

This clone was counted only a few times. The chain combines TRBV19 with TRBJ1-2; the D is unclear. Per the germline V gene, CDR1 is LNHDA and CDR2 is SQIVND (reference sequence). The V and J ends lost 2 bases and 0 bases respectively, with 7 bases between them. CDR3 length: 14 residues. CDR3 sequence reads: CASSINQANYGYTF. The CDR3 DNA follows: TGTGCCAGTAGTATAAATCAGGCTAACTATGGCTACACCTTC.

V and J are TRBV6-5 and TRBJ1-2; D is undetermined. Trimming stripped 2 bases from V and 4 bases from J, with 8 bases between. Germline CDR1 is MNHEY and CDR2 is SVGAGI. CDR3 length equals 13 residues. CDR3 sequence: CASSYALGYGYTF. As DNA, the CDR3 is TGTGCCAGCAGTTACGCTCTCGGCTATGGCTACACCTTC.

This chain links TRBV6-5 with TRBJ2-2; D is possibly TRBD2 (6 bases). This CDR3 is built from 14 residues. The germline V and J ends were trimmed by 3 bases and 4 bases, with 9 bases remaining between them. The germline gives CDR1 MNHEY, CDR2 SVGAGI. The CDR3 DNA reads TGTGCCAGCAGTTATTGGGGGGTCACCGGGGAGCTGTTTTTT. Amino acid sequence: CASSYWGVTGELFF.

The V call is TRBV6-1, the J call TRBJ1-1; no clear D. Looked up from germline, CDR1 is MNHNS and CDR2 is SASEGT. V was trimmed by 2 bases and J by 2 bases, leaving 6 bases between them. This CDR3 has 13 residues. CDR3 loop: CASSESVNTEAFF. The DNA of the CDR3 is TGTGCCAGCAGTGAAAGCGTAAACACTGAAGCTTTCTTT.

The CDR3 loop is CASSPGPGAHTSGNTIYF. CDR3 coding DNA: TGTGCCAGCAGCCCGGGACCGGGCGCACACACCTCTGGAAACACCATATATTTT. The rearrangement links TRBV9 to TRBJ1-3, with D possibly TRBD1 on 5 matching bases. Germline assignment: CDR1 SGDLS and CDR2 YYNGEE. The CDR3 runs 18 residues. Between the trimmed V and J ends, which lost 4 bases and 0 bases, there was a span of 20 bases.

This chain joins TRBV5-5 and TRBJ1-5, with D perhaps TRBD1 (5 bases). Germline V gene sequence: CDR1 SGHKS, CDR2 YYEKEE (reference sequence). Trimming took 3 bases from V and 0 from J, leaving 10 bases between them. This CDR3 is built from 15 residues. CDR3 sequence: CASSWAGNSNQPQHF. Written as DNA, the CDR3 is TGTGCCAGCAGCTGGGCAGGGAATAGCAATCAGCCCCAGCATTTT. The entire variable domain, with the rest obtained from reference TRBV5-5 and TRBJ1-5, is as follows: DAGVTQSPTHLIKTRGQQVTLRCSPISGHKSVSWYQQVLGQGPQFIFQYYEKEERGRGNFPDRFSARQFPNYSSELNVNALLLGDSALYLCASSWAGNSNQPQHFGDGTRLSIL.

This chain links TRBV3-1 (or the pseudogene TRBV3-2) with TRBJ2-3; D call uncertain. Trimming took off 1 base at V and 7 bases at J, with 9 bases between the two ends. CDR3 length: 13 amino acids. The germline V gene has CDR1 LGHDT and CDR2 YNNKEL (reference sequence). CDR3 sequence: CASSQGVPYTQYF. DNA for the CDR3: TGTGCCAGCAGCCAAGGTGTCCCGTATACGCAGTATTTT.

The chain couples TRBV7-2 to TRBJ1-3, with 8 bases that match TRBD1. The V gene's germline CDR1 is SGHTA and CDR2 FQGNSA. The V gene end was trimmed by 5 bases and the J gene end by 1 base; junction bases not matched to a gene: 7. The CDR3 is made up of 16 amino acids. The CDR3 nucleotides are TGTGCCAGCAGCCTACGACAGGGGTGGTCTGGAAACACCATATATTTT. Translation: CASSLRQGWSGNTIYF.

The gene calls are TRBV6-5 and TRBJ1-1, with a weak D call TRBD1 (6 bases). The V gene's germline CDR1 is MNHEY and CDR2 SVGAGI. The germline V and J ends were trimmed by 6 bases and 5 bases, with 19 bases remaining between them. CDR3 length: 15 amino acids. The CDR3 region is CASSFRGAGWTEAFF. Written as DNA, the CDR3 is TGTGCCAGCAGCTTCCGGGGGGCTGGCTGGACTGAAGCTTTCTTT.

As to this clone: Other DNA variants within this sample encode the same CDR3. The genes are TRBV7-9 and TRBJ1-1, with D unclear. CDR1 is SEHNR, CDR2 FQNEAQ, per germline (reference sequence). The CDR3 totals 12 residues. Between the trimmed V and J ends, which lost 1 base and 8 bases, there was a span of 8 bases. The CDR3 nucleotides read TGTGCCAGCAGCTTAGGCGGGGAAGAAGCTTTCTTT. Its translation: CASSLGGEEAFF.

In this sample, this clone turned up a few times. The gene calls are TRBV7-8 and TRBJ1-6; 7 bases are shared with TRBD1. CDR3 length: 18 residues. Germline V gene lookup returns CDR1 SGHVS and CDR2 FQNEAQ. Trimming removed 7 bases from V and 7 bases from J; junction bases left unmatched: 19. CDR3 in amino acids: CASMAAYRGGWSNSPLHF. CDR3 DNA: TGTGCCAGCATGGCGGCCTACAGGGGAGGGTGGTCAAATTCACCCCTCCACTTT.

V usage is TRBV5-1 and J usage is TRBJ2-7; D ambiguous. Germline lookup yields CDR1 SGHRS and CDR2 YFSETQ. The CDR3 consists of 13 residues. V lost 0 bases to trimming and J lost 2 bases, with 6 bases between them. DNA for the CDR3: TGCGCCAGCAGCTTGGCAGACACCTACGAGCAGTACTTC. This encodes CASSLADTYEQYF.

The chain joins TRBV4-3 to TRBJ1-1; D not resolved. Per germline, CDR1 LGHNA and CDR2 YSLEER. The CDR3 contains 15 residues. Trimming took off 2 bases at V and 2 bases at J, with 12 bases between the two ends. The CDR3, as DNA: TGCGCCAGCAGCCAATCGGGCAGCCTTAACACTGAAGCTTTCTTT. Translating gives CASSQSGSLNTEAFF.

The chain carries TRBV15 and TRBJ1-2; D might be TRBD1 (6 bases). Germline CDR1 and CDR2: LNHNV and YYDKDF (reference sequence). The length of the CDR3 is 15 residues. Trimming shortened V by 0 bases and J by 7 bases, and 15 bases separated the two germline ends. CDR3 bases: TGTGCCACCAGCAGAGATCGGGGCAGGGGAACTGGCTACACCTTC. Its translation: CATSRDRGRGTGYTF.

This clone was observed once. The CDR3: CASSLVPGQDSNGYTF. The DNA for the CDR3 is TGCGCCAGCAGCTTGGTTCCGGGACAGGATTCAAATGGCTACACCTTC. The V and J genes are TRBV5-1 and TRBJ1-2; 8 nucleotides agree with TRBD1. This CDR3 has 16 residues. Germline CDR1 reads SGHRS; CDR2 reads YFSETQ. With 0 bases clipped from V and 6 bases from J, the junction kept 10 bases outside the gene matches.

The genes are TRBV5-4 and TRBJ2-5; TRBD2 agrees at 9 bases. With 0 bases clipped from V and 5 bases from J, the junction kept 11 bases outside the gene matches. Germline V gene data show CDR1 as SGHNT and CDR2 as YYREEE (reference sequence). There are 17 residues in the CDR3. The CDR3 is CASSLELAGPLRETQYF. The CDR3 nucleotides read TGTGCCAGCAGCTTGGAACTAGCGGGTCCCCTGAGGGAGACCCAGTACTTC. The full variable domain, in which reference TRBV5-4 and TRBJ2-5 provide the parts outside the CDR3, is ETGVTQSPTHLIKTRGQQVTLRCSSQSGHNTVSWYQQALGQGPQFIFQYYREEENGRGNFPPRFSGLQFPNYSSELNVNALELDDSALYLCASSLELAGPLRETQYFGPGTRLLVL.